This TCR beta chain is from a study of cytomegalovirus exposure and HLA in healthy donors. Study outcomes and limitations: The study had only CMV serostatus as immune exposure information.

It was with 60 Vbeta and 13 Jbeta primers that the PCR ran. Sequencing used immunoSEQ multiplex PCR; TCRdb keeps in-frame clones, though not all of them. The sample contains 130,000 to 150,000 clones, more than 75% of which appear only once. Germline V lookup: CDR1 GTSNPN, CDR2 SVGIG (reference sequence). CDR3 length equals 15 residues. V was pared by 6 bases and J by 3 bases, with 9 bases of the junction left unmatched. Turning to this clone: No antigen is known for it.

Sequenced sample: PBMCs. The receptor's source is a male donor in good health and CMV-seronegative. The chain joins TRBV30 to TRBJ2-1, with 9 bases matching TRBD1. CDR3 protein: CACLDRGTGYNEQFF. In DNA, the CDR3 is TGTGCCTGTCTCGACAGGGGGACAGGCTACAATGAGCAGTTCTTC.